Shown below are 29 T cell receptor beta chains from a single sample sequenced in a study of cytomegalovirus exposure and HLA in healthy donors. In the PCR, 60 Vbeta and 13 Jbeta primers were used. The repertoire was sequenced with immunoSEQ multiplex PCR; TCRdb's copy has only in-frame clones and lacks some. The data show roughly 89,000 clones, about 76% seen once. The sequenced material came from PBMCs. These TCRs come from a man aged 25-40 years in good health and CMV-seropositive.

This clone is deemed medium-sized (0.01 to 0.1%). V gene TRBV14 combines with J gene TRBJ2-7, with 9 bases identical to TRBD1. CDR1 and CDR2 (germline): SGHDN, FVKESK. Trimming cost V 0 bases and J 3 bases; bases outside gene matches: 0. The CDR3 is 14 residues long. As DNA, the CDR3 is TGTGCCAGCAGCCAAGAGACAGGGGGCTACGAGCAGTACTTC. It encodes CASSQETGGYEQYF.

This clone was seen once. The V gene is TRBV28, the J gene TRBJ2-7; a weak D match, TRBD1 (5 bases). This CDR3 comprises 14 residues. V was shortened by 6 bases and J by 4 bases, with 16 bases between the two germline ends. Germline V gene lookup returns CDR1 MDHEN and CDR2 SYDVKM. The CDR3 sequence is CASRNRILHYEQYF. The CDR3 DNA is TGTGCCAGCAGAAACAGGATCCTCCATTACGAGCAGTACTTC. The variable domain in full, with the rest retrieved from reference TRBV28 and TRBJ2-7, is DVKVTQSSRYLVKRTGEKVFLECVQDMDHENMFWYRQDPGLGLRLIYFSYDVKMKEKGDIPEGYSVSREKKERFSLILESASTNQTSMYLCASRNRILHYEQYFGPGTRLTVT.

The V and J genes are TRBV6-5 and TRBJ1-5; TRBD1 might be the D (6 bases). V was cut by 5 bases and J by 7 bases, with 9 bases left in between. Germline-derived CDR1 and CDR2 are MNHEY and SVGAGI. The CDR3 contains 12 residues. CDR3 sequence: CASSTRGQPQHF. The CDR3 DNA reads TGTGCCAGCAGTACGAGGGGGCAGCCCCAGCATTTT.

This clone was seen only once. The chain joins TRBV5-1 to TRBJ2-2; 8 bases fit TRBD1. The CDR3 extends over 16 amino acids. Germline values: CDR1 SGHRS, CDR2 YFSETQ. Trimming at V came to 3 bases and at J to 5 bases, leaving 9 bases not matched to a gene. The CDR3 coding sequence is TGCGCCAGCAGCTGGGGGACAGGCCGAGGGACCGGGGAGCTGTTTTTT. It codes for CASSWGTGRGTGELFF. Variable domain in full (rest from reference TRBV5-1 and TRBJ2-2): KAGVTQTPRYLIKTRGQQVTLSCSPISGHRSVSWYQQTPGQGLQFLFEYFSETQRNKGNFPGRFSGRQFSNSRSEMNVSTLELGDSALYLCASSWGTGRGTGELFFGEGSRLTVL.

The rearrangement uses TRBV7-3 and TRBJ1-2; D perhaps matches TRBD1 (6 bases). V was shortened by 3 bases and J by 2 bases, with 19 bases between the two germline ends. The CDR3 is 17 residues long. Looked up from germline, CDR1 is SGHTA and CDR2 is FQGTGA. This chain's CDR3 is CASSLGSDRLTNYGYTF. In DNA, the CDR3 is TGTGCCAGCAGCTTGGGGTCTGACAGGTTGACGAACTATGGCTACACCTTC.

V gene TRBV6-1 combines with J gene TRBJ2-5, with 7 bases that match TRBD2. V was pared by 8 bases and J by 5 bases, with 11 bases of the junction left unmatched. The CDR3 spans 14 residues. Germline CDR1 is MNHNS and CDR2 is SASEGT. This CDR3 reads CASQNRGGLETQYF. CDR3 nucleotides: TGTGCCAGCCAGAATAGGGGAGGGCTGGAGACCCAGTACTTC.

In this sample, this clone turned up a few times. The rearrangement links TRBV18 to TRBJ2-4; TRBD1 matches at 10 bases. J was trimmed by 8 bases and V by 3 bases; bases with no gene match: 19. The CDR3 has 19 residues. Germline V gene lookup returns CDR1 KGHSH and CDR2 LQKENI. The CDR3: CASSPTPGQGFGGSDIQYF. In DNA, the CDR3 is TGTGCCAGCTCACCCACCCCGGGACAGGGGTTTGGGGGGTCGGACATTCAGTACTTC.

This clone has just one count. V gene TRBV11-2 combines with J gene TRBJ2-2; TRBD1 might be the D (5 bases). Trimming removed 5 bases from V and 1 base from J, with 8 bases in between. Germline V gene sequence: CDR1 SGHAT, CDR2 FQNNGV. CDR3 length: 14 amino acids. CDR3 nucleotides: TGTGCCAGCAGCAAAGACAGGAACACCGGGGAGCTGTTTTTT. This translates into CASSKDRNTGELFF.

This chain uses TRBV29-1 with TRBJ2-5; 12 bases agree with TRBD2. Germline trimming cut 0 bases from V and 5 bases from J; bases unmatched to any gene: 1. Germline CDR1 is SQVTM and CDR2 is ANQGSEA. The CDR3 consists of 14 residues. The CDR3 sequence is CSVEETSGGETQYF. CDR3 sequence (DNA): TGCAGCGTTGAAGAAACTAGCGGGGGGGAGACCCAGTACTTC. Using reference TRBV29-1 and TRBJ2-5 for the parts outside the CDR3, the full variable domain is SAVISQKPSRDICQRGTSLTIQCQVDSQVTMMFWYRQQPGQSLTLIATANQGSEATYESGFVIDKFPISRPNLTFSTLTVSNMSPEDSSIYLCSVEETSGGETQYFGPGTRLLVL.

The V and J genes are TRBV5-6 and TRBJ1-5, with D perhaps matching TRBD1 (5 bases). V shed 0 bases and J shed 2 bases, with 21 bases lying between them. This CDR3 spans 19 amino acids. Germline V gene data show CDR1 as SGHDT and CDR2 as YYEEEE. For the CDR3, the DNA is TGTGCCAGCAGCTTGGCCGGGTCGGGGGGTTTAGTAGGCAATCAGCCCCAGCATTTT. Protein: CASSLAGSGGLVGNQPQHF. The full variable domain, rest sourced from reference TRBV5-6 and TRBJ1-5, is DAGVTQSPTHLIKTRGQQVTLRCSPKSGHDTVSWYQQALGQGPQFIFQYYEEEERQRGNFPDRFSGHQFPNYSSELNVNALLLGDSALYLCASSLAGSGGLVGNQPQHFGDGTRLSIL.

This sequence joins TRBV4-2 and TRBJ1-5; D unresolved. The germline V gene has CDR1 LGHNA and CDR2 YNFKEQ. Trimming cost V 4 bases and J 3 bases, with 7 bases left between them. The CDR3 spans 13 residues. The CDR3 sequence is CASSPLVNQPQHF. The DNA of the CDR3 is TGTGCCAGCAGCCCCTTAGTCAATCAGCCCCAGCATTTT.

This rearrangement joins TRBV29-1 to TRBJ2-1, with 7 bases that match TRBD1. Germline V gives CDR1 SQVTM, CDR2 ANQGSEA. The CDR3 has 12 amino acids. Trimming cost V 6 bases and J 4 bases; bases outside gene matches: 3. CDR3 sequence (DNA): TGCAGCGTAGGGACAGCTTACAATGAGCAGTTCTTC. Translation: CSVGTAYNEQFF.

V gene TRBV2 combines with J gene TRBJ2-5, with D maybe TRBD1 (7 bases). Germline CDR1 and CDR2: SNHLY and FYNNEI. The germline V and J ends were trimmed by 5 bases and 2 bases, with 15 bases remaining between them. The CDR3 extends over 15 amino acids. CDR3 amino acids: CASSSQGGGQETQYF. The CDR3 bases are TGTGCCAGCAGTTCCCAGGGGGGAGGACAAGAGACCCAGTACTTC.

This rearrangement joins TRBV27 to TRBJ1-4; weak D call: TRBD1 (5 bases). Germline V gene data show CDR1 as MNHEY and CDR2 as SMNVEV (reference sequence). The V and J ends lost 5 bases and 0 bases respectively, with 16 bases between them. The CDR3 loop spans 17 amino acids. The chain's CDR3 is CASSPRTFPATNEKLFF. CDR3 nucleotide sequence: TGTGCCAGCAGTCCCCGGACATTTCCTGCAACTAATGAAAAACTGTTTTTT.

V and J are TRBV2 and TRBJ2-1; TRBD1 matches at 7 bases. Germline V gene sequence: CDR1 SNHLY, CDR2 FYNNEI. The CDR3 consists of 15 residues. V shed 6 bases and J 0 bases; nucleotides not matched to a gene: 5. This chain's CDR3 is CASSLDRSSYNEQFF. CDR3 DNA sequence: TGTGCCAGCAGCTTGGACAGGAGCTCCTACAATGAGCAGTTCTTC. Full variable domain (missing parts from reference TRBV2 and TRBJ2-1): EPEVTQTPSHQVTQMGQEVILRCVPISNHLYFYWYRQILGQKVEFLVSFYNNEISEKSEIFDDQFSVERPDGSNFTLKIRSTKLEDSAMYFCASSLDRSSYNEQFFGPGTRLTVL.

In this sample, this clone turned up once. This chain joins TRBV15 and TRBJ1-6; 10 nucleotides line up with TRBD1. V was pared by 0 bases and J by 10 bases, with 12 bases of the junction left unmatched. Germline CDR1 LNHNV, CDR2 YYDKDF (reference sequence). The CDR3 totals 18 residues. In nucleotides, the CDR3 is TGTGCCACCAGCAGAGAGGTCGGGTTGGGACAGGGGAACTCACCCCTCCACTTT. This encodes CATSREVGLGQGNSPLHF.

V gene TRBV2 combines with J gene TRBJ2-5; 7 bases agree with TRBD2. Germline CDR1 is SNHLY and CDR2 is FYNNEI. With 4 bases clipped from V and 4 bases from J, the junction kept 3 bases outside the gene matches. This CDR3 comprises 13 residues. This CDR3 reads CASSVGEGETQYF. In DNA, the CDR3 is TGTGCCAGCAGTGTGGGGGAGGGAGAGACCCAGTACTTC.

This sequence joins TRBV6-5 and TRBJ1-1; D is uncertain. In germline, CDR1 is MNHEY, CDR2 SVGAGI. Trimming removed 7 bases at V and 0 bases at J, with 9 bases between. The CDR3 totals 13 residues. The CDR3 reads CASIAMMNTEAFF. The CDR3 DNA reads TGTGCCAGCATCGCGATGATGAACACTGAAGCTTTCTTT.

This rearrangement joins TRBV6-6 to TRBJ1-4; no reliable D call. The CDR3 contains 12 residues. CDR1 and CDR2 from the germline V gene are MNHNY and SVGAGI (reference sequence). V was pared by 2 bases and J by 5 bases, with 3 bases between. The CDR3 is CASSYPNEKLFF. CDR3 in DNA: TGTGCCAGCAGTTACCCAAATGAAAAACTGTTTTTT.

The chain recombines TRBV7-2 with TRBJ1-6; 9 nucleotides agree with TRBD1. After removal of 4 bases from V and 11 bases from J, the junction contained 9 bases not matched to a gene. CDR3 size: 15 residues. Germline values: CDR1 SGHTA, CDR2 FQGNSA. The CDR3 reads CASSSGQGDGTPLHF. The CDR3 bases are TGTGCCAGCAGCTCGGGACAGGGTGACGGCACACCCCTCCACTTT.

This clone has a handful of counts. The chain carries TRBV6-5 and TRBJ1-1; a weak D match, TRBD1 (6 bases). The CDR3 runs to 13 residues. The germline CDR1 and CDR2 sequences are MNHEY and SVGAGI. Trimming left V 6 bases short and J 3 bases short, with 11 bases between. The CDR3 here is CASSPRGYTEAFF. CDR3 in DNA: TGTGCCAGCAGCCCGAGGGGGTACACTGAAGCTTTCTTT.

The CDR3 here is CASSSPGQDVIGQFF. DNA for the CDR3: TGTGCCAGCAGCTCCCCGGGACAGGACGTTATTGGGCAGTTCTTC. The chain couples TRBV7-9 to TRBJ2-1; 8 bases are shared with TRBD1. Trimming removed 4 bases from V and 12 bases from J; junction bases left unmatched: 14. The germline CDR1 and CDR2 sequences are SEHNR and FQNEAQ (reference sequence). This CDR3 contains 15 residues.

The chain carries TRBV6-5 and TRBJ2-2; TRBD2 matches at 8 bases. Per germline, CDR1 MNHEY and CDR2 SVGAGI. This CDR3 has 15 amino acids. V was clipped by 2 bases and J by 5 bases; unmatched bases: 4. Here the CDR3 reads CASSYRGGLTGELFF. CDR3 nucleotide sequence: TGTGCCAGCAGTTACCGCGGGGGGCTTACCGGGGAGCTGTTTTTT.

In its sample, this clone was seen a few times. The rearrangement joins TRBV5-1 to TRBJ1-2; no definite D call. The germline V and J ends were trimmed by 1 base and 0 bases, with 7 bases remaining between them. In germline, CDR1 is SGHRS, CDR2 YFSETQ. The CDR3 contains 14 residues. In DNA, the CDR3 is TGCGCCAGCAGCTTGTTGGGAGCTAACTATGGCTACACCTTC. This codes for CASSLLGANYGYTF.

The J gene is TRBJ2-5, the V gene TRBV7-6, with 8 bases aligning to TRBD2. In germline, CDR1 is SGHVS, CDR2 FNYEAQ. The CDR3 length is 17 residues. V lost 5 bases to trimming and J lost 1 base; unmatched junction nucleotides: 12. CDR3 loop: CASSGGVLAGSQETQYF. The CDR3 DNA reads as TGTGCCAGCAGCGGGGGGGTGCTAGCGGGTTCCCAAGAGACCCAGTACTTC. Full variable domain (remainder filled in from reference TRBV7-6 and TRBJ2-5): GAGVSQSPRYKVTKRGQDVALRCDPISGHVSLYWYRQALGQGPEFLTYFNYEAQQDKSGLPNDRFSAERPEGSISTLTIQRTEQRDSAMYRCASSGGVLAGSQETQYFGPGTRLLVL.

V usage is TRBV28 and J usage is TRBJ2-1; D is undetermined. The germline V gene encodes CDR1 MDHEN and CDR2 SYDVKM. V was clipped by 1 base and J by 8 bases, with 15 bases between them. This CDR3 spans 15 amino acids. CDR3 nucleotide sequence: TGTGCCAGCAGTTTATACCGTGGGCCGATCCATGAGCAGTTCTTC. It specifies CASSLYRGPIHEQFF. Filled out from reference TRBV28 and TRBJ2-1, the complete variable domain reads DVKVTQSSRYLVKRTGEKVFLECVQDMDHENMFWYRQDPGLGLRLIYFSYDVKMKEKGDIPEGYSVSREKKERFSLILESASTNQTSMYLCASSLYRGPIHEQFFGPGTRLTVL.

The chain recombines TRBV6-1 with TRBJ2-5; TRBD1 matches 9 bases. Germline V gene data show CDR1 as MNHNS and CDR2 as SASEGT. The CDR3 runs to 15 residues. The V gene end was trimmed by 7 bases and the J gene end by 5 bases; junction bases not matched to a gene: 11. In DNA, the CDR3 is TGTGCCAGCAACCCGGGACAGGGTCACTGGGAGACCCAGTACTTC. Translating gives CASNPGQGHWETQYF.

The chain employs TRBV7-6 and TRBJ2-1; 8 nucleotides align to TRBD2. The germline CDR1 and CDR2 sequences are SGHVS and FNYEAQ. Unmatched junction bases numbered 10, after V lost 4 bases and J lost 8 bases. This CDR3 contains 15 residues. The CDR3 DNA reads as TGTGCCAGCAGCTCCCCCGCGGGGGGCTCGGATGAGCAGTTCTTC. Translating it yields CASSSPAGGSDEQFF.

V and J are TRBV19 and TRBJ2-7; TRBD2 matches at 8 bases. The germline CDR1 and CDR2 sequences are LNHDA and SQIVND (reference sequence). CDR3 length equals 15 residues. V shed 3 bases and J 3 bases; nucleotides not matched to a gene: 7. The CDR3 bases are TGTGCCAGTAGTATTGGCGGGGGGCCGGGCTACGAGCAGTACTTC. Encoded protein: CASSIGGGPGYEQYF.